The entry that follows covers one T cell receptor beta chain sequence. CDR1 MNHNS and CDR2 SASEGT come from the germline V gene. This CDR3 comprises 16 residues. After removal of 4 bases from V and 3 bases from J, the junction contained 8 bases not matched to a gene. The sample belongs to a study of T-cell memory formation after mild COVID-19. TCR alpha and TCR beta cDNA libraries carrying sample barcodes and UMIs were produced by 5'RACE using constant-segment primers. Via MiXCR, TCRdb re-called the 5' RACE reads, giving one row per CDR3 protein. The table has 250,000 to 350,000 distinct CDR3 sequences, roughly an eighth seen once.

This chain joins TRBV6-1 and TRBJ2-2; 7 bases fit TRBD1. Sequenced: PBMCs or a T cell subset sorted from them (not recorded which). This TCR came from a young man who had mild COVID-19 (a few samples of this study predate the infection). Cell type and time point are not known. CDR3 sequence: CASSGQGLMDTGELFF. As DNA, the CDR3 is TGTGCCAGCAGTGGACAGGGTCTTATGGACACCGGGGAGCTGTTTTTT.